This TCR beta chain was captured in a study of blood T cell repertoires in COVID-19. Across the whole study: Italy, Spain and the United States were the sources of the convalescent and acute COVID-19 samples. Sources were T cells, B-cell-depleted T cells, or PBMCs; the material itself was cDNA or gDNA.

Germline V gene data show CDR1 as SGHRS and CDR2 as YFSETQ. V lost 2 bases and J 9 bases, leaving 17 bases between the germline ends. The CDR3 has 15 residues. As processed by the authors: From reference gene primer amplification, estimates of nucleated cell counts were derived. Profiling relied on immunoSEQ multiplex PCR, and the TCRdb table lists in-frame clones only, not all of them. That table gives V, J and clone size, and the DNA gave D and trimming. The data contain some 140,000 clones, around 86% of them singletons. The sequence came from a woman aged 55-70 years with active or convalescent COVID-19. Sequencing was done on a sample of peripheral blood. This chain links TRBV5-1 with TRBJ2-2; weak D call: TRBD2 (5 bases). This chain's CDR3 is CASSFSGLSSWELFF. DNA of the CDR3: TGCGCCAGCAGCTTCAGCGGATTGAGTTCTTGGGAGCTGTTTTTT.